The 26 T cell receptor beta chains below all came from one sample that was sequenced in a study of monozygotic twins with inflammatory bowel disease. TCRdb re-called the 5' RACE reads and shows each CDR3 protein once, DNA omitted. The sample has over 100,000 distinct CDR3 sequences. Sequenced input: blood. The receptors here all came from a human donor with ulcerative colitis or Crohn's disease, or a healthy co-twin of an affected twin (not recorded which).

The chain has TRBV3-1 and TRBJ1-2; absent DNA, TCRdb's TRBD1 call cannot be checked. This CDR3 is 16 amino acids long. The germline CDR1 and CDR2 sequences are LGHDT and YNNKEL (reference sequence). CDR3: CASSQYPGQLNYGYTF.

The chain is built from TRBV20-1 and TRBJ2-2; the D gene TCRdb calls, TRBD1, cannot be checked with no DNA. The CDR3 consists of 14 residues. The V gene's germline CDR1 is DFQATT and CDR2 SNEGSKA (reference sequence). The chain's CDR3 is CSASVQGVTGELFF.

The rearrangement joins TRBV27 to TRBJ2-2; TCRdb reports TRBD1, a call that lacks DNA to check it against. Germline CDR1 and CDR2: MNHEY and SMNVEV (reference sequence). The CDR3 totals 17 residues. CDR3 amino acids: CASSLMGAGPNTGELFF.

The chain has TRBV27 and TRBJ2-1; TCRdb's assignment of TRBD2 cannot be checked, as there is no DNA. This CDR3 is built from 13 residues. Germline V gives CDR1 MNHEY, CDR2 SMNVEV (reference sequence). CDR3: CASSYGGHNEQFF.

The J gene is TRBJ2-5, the V gene TRBV6-6; as DNA is missing, the TRBD1 call by TCRdb cannot be tested. This CDR3 is 14 amino acids long. Germline V gene lookup returns CDR1 MNHNY and CDR2 SVGAGI (reference sequence). Here the CDR3 reads CASSSTGGRETQYF.

V gene TRBV9 combines with J gene TRBJ2-1; TCRdb indicates TRBD1, and absent DNA this call remains unverified. This CDR3 has 17 amino acids. Germline V gene sequence: CDR1 SGDLS, CDR2 YYNGEE. The CDR3 is CASSVGGAGVPSNEQFF.

CDR3 sequence reads: CSANNQQGFTNQPQHF. This rearrangement joins TRBV20-1 to TRBJ1-5; TCRdb names TRBD1, which stays unverified in the absence of DNA. The CDR3 has 16 amino acids. Germline assignment: CDR1 DFQATT and CDR2 SNEGSKA (reference sequence).

This chain connects TRBV29-1 to TRBJ1-2. This CDR3 has 13 amino acids. Looked up from germline, CDR1 is SQVTM and CDR2 is ANQGSEA. CDR3 region: CSVGWQSFYGYTF.

The chain uses TRBV7-2 and TRBJ2-7; checking the TCRdb D call of TRBD2 is not possible without DNA. Per germline, CDR1 SGHTA and CDR2 FQGNSA. There are 14 residues in the CDR3. CDR3 sequence reads: CASSQTSGSYEQYF.

CDR3 sequence reads: CASSMTDNSPLHF. This chain uses TRBV6-1 with TRBJ1-6; TCRdb calls TRBD1, which cannot be checked without DNA. Germline CDR1 reads MNHNS; CDR2 reads SASEGT. CDR3 length equals 13 residues.

The chain joins TRBV5-6 to TRBJ2-2. Looked up from germline, CDR1 is SGHDT and CDR2 is YYEEEE. This CDR3 has 17 amino acids. The CDR3 loop is CASSLAQGDPNAGELFF.

This chain joins TRBV19 and TRBJ2-1; TCRdb outputs TRBD2, but without DNA this stays unchecked. This CDR3 is built from 18 residues. Germline V gene data show CDR1 as LNHDA and CDR2 as SQIVND (reference sequence). The chain's CDR3 is CASSIGTSDSRSYNEQFF.

The J gene is TRBJ1-2, the V gene TRBV7-2; the D call from TCRdb, TRBD1, cannot be confirmed without DNA. The CDR3 covers 14 residues. Per germline, CDR1 SGHTA and CDR2 FQGNSA. The CDR3 loop reads CASSLEYRDYGYTF.

V gene TRBV7-2 combines with J gene TRBJ2-3. The CDR3 contains 14 residues. CDR1 SGHTA and CDR2 FQGNSA come from the germline V gene. The CDR3 reads CASRLTRNTDTQYF.

The chain joins TRBV9 to TRBJ2-3. The CDR3 runs 16 residues. Germline CDR1 and CDR2: SGDLS and YYNGEE. The CDR3 reads CASSVAGRMGTDTQYF. The full variable domain, with the rest looked up from reference TRBV9 and TRBJ2-3, is DSGVTQTPKHLITATGQRVTLRCSPRSGDLSVYWYQQSLDQGLQFLIQYYNGEERAKGNILERFSAQQFPDLHSELNLSSLELGDSALYFCASSVAGRMGTDTQYFGPGTRLTVL.

The V gene is TRBV4-3, the J gene TRBJ2-3. Germline V gives CDR1 LGHNA, CDR2 YSLEER. This CDR3 has 14 residues. CDR3 loop: CASSQDLPTDTQYF.

The genes are TRBV20-1 and TRBJ1-1. CDR1 is DFQATT, CDR2 SNEGSKA, per germline (reference sequence). This CDR3 comprises 14 residues. The CDR3 protein is CSANAGTWGSEAFF.

The V gene is TRBV6-1, the J gene TRBJ1-5. The CDR3 is made up of 14 amino acids. Germline CDR1 MNHNS, CDR2 SASEGT. CDR3 sequence reads: CASSDYSGVVPQHF.

The chain has TRBV4-3 and TRBJ2-1; TCRdb lists TRBD2, though no DNA is available to test this call. Germline CDR1 and CDR2: LGHNA and YSLEER. This CDR3 is built from 17 residues. This CDR3 is CASSQDGDFLSYNEQFF.

The chain uses TRBV12-3 or TRBV12-4 and TRBJ1-5. The length of the CDR3 is 14 residues. CDR3 residues: CASSSDWGNQPQHF.

The rearrangement joins TRBV6-1 to TRBJ2-1; the TCRdb call, TRBD1, lacks DNA for checking. The CDR3 extends over 15 amino acids. CDR1 is MNHNS, CDR2 SASEGT, per germline. This chain's CDR3 is CASSKTGTGSNEQFF.

The J gene is TRBJ2-3, the V gene TRBV2; the TCRdb D gene call, TRBD2, has no DNA to confirm it. Germline V lookup: CDR1 SNHLY, CDR2 FYNNEI. This CDR3 is built from 15 residues. Here the CDR3 reads CASSVLGSSADTQYF.

The chain recombines TRBV4-2 with TRBJ1-1. This CDR3 is 13 amino acids long. Per germline, CDR1 LGHNA and CDR2 YNFKEQ. The CDR3 sequence is CASSQKRDTEAFF.

The rearrangement joins TRBV20-1 to TRBJ2-3; TCRdb's D call of TRBD2 is untestable without DNA. Germline CDR1 reads DFQATT; CDR2 reads SNEGSKA (reference sequence). This CDR3 region has 15 residues. The CDR3 region is CSARELAGGTDTQYF.

Considering frequency, this clonotype is hyperexpanded. The chain is built from TRBV3-1 and TRBJ1-2. The V gene's germline CDR1 is LGHDT and CDR2 YNNKEL (reference sequence). CDR3 length: 15 amino acids. CDR3 protein: CASSQGFGGDYGYTF.

V is TRBV28 and J is TRBJ2-2; without DNA, the TCRdb call of TRBD2 cannot be checked. The CDR3 has 16 amino acids. Germline CDR1 MDHEN, CDR2 SYDVKM. CDR3 region: CASSSVSTSRTGELFF. Full variable domain (rest looked up from reference TRBV28 and TRBJ2-2): DVKVTQSSRYLVKRTGEKVFLECVQDMDHENMFWYRQDPGLGLRLIYFSYDVKMKEKGDIPEGYSVSREKKERFSLILESASTNQTSMYLCASSSVSTSRTGELFFGEGSRLTVL.